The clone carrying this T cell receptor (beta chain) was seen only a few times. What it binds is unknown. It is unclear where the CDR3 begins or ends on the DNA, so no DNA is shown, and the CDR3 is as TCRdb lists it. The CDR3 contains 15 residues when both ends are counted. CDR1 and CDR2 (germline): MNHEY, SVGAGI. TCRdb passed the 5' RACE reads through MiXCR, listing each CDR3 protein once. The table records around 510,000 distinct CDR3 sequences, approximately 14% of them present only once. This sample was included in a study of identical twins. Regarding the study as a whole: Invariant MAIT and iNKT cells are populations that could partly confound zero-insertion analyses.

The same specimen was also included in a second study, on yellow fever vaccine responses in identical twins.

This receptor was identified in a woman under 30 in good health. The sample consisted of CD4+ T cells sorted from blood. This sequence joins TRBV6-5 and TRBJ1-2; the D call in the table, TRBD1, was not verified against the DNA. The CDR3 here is CASSSFGAANYGYTF.